This TCR beta chain was recovered during a study of blood T cell repertoires in COVID-19. Looking at the study overall: Researchers got acute and convalescent COVID-19 samples from the United States, Italy and Spain. The analysed material was cDNA or gDNA that came from T cells, B-cell-depleted T cells, or PBMCs.

V shed 7 bases, J shed 4 bases, and the junction held 7 bases outside the gene matches. This CDR3 spans 14 amino acids. The germline gives CDR1 LNHNV, CDR2 YYDKDF (reference sequence). In the authors' workflow: Estimated nucleated cell counts came from reference gene primer amplification. Assay: immunoSEQ multiplex PCR; the TCRdb copy retains only in-frame clones and omits some. The V and J calls and clone size were taken over from that table, and D and trimming were inferred from the DNA. The sample shows some 15,000 clones, approximately 88% of them seen only once. The chain is built from TRBV15 and TRBJ1-2, with 9 bases aligning to TRBD1. The TCR was taken from a human donor in a cohort sampled during active COVID-19. The sequenced material came from peripheral blood. The CDR3 nucleotides are TGTGCCACCAATCCGGACAGGGGCTTCTATGGCTACACCTTC. Its translation is CATNPDRGFYGYTF.